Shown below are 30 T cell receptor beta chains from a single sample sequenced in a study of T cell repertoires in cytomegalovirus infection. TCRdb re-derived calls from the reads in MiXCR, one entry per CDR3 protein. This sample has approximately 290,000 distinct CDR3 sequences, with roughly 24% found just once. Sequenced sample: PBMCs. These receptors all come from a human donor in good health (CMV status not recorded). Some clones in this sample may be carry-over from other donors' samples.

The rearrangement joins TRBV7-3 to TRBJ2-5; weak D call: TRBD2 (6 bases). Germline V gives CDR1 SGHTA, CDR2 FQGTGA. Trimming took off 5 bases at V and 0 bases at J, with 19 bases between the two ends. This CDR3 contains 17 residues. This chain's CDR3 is CASSRSGRLQYQETQYF. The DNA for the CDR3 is TGTGCCAGCAGCCGAAGCGGGCGCCTACAGTACCAAGAGACCCAGTACTTC.

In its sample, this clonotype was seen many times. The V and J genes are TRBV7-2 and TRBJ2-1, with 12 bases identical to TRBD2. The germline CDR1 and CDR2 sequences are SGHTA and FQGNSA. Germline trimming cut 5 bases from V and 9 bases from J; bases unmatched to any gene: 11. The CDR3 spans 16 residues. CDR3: CASSISTSGSMGEQFF. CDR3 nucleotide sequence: TGTGCCAGCAGCATCTCGACTAGCGGGAGTATGGGTGAGCAGTTCTTC. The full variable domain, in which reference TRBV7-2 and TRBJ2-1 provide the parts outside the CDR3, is GAGVSQSPSNKVTEKGKDVELRCDPISGHTALYWYRQSLGQGLEFLIYFQGNSAPDKSGLPSDRFSAERTGGSVSTLTIQRTQQEDSAVYLCASSISTSGSMGEQFFGPGTRLTVL.

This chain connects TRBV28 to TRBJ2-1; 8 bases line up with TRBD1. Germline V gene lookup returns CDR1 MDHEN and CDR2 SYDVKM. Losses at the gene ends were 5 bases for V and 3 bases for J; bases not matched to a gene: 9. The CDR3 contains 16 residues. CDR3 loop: CASSQRTGRLYNEQFF. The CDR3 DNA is TGTGCCAGCAGTCAAAGGACAGGGAGGCTCTACAATGAGCAGTTCTTC.

DNA for the CDR3: TGTGCCAGTAGTTCCTTCGCGGGGGGATCCTACGAGCAGTACTTC. Protein sequence: CASSSFAGGSYEQYF. The chain links TRBV19 to TRBJ2-7; the match to TRBD2 covers 8 bases. The J segment lost 1 base and the V segment lost 5 bases, leaving 7 bases of the junction unmatched. This CDR3 is built from 15 residues. In germline, CDR1 is LNHDA, CDR2 SQIVND (reference sequence). The variable domain in full, completed from reference TRBV19 and TRBJ2-7, reads DGGITQSPKYLFRKEGQNVTLSCEQNLNHDAMYWYRQDPGQGLRLIYYSQIVNDFQKGDIAEGYSVSREKKESFPLTVTSAQKNPTAFYLCASSSFAGGSYEQYFGPGTRLTVT.

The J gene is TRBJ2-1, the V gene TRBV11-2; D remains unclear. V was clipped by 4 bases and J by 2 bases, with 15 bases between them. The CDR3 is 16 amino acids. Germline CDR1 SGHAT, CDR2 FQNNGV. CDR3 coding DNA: TGTGCCAGCAGCTCCATTGAGGCATATCCCTACAATGAGCAGTTCTTC. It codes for CASSSIEAYPYNEQFF.

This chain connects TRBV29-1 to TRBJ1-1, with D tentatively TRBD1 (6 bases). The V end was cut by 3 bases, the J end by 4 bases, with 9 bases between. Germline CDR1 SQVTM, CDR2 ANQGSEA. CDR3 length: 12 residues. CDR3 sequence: CSVEGGATEAFF. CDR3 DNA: TGCAGCGTTGAGGGGGGGGCCACTGAAGCTTTCTTT.

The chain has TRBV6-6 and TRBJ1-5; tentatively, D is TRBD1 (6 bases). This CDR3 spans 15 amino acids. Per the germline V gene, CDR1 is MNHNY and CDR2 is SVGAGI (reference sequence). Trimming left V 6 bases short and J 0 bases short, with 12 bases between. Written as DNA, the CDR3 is TGTGCCAGCAGATACGACAGGTATAGCAATCAGCCCCAGCATTTT. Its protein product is CASRYDRYSNQPQHF.

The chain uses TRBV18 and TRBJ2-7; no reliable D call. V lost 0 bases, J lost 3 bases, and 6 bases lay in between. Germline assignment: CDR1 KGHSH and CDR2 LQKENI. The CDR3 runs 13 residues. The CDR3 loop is CASSPPDNYEQYF. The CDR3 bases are TGTGCCAGCTCACCACCCGACAACTACGAGCAGTACTTC.

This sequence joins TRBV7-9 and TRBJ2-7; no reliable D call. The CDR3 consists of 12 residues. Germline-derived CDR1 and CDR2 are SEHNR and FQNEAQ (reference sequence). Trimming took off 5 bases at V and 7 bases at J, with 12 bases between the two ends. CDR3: CASSVTALEQYF. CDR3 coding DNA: TGTGCCAGCAGCGTGACGGCTTTGGAGCAGTACTTC.

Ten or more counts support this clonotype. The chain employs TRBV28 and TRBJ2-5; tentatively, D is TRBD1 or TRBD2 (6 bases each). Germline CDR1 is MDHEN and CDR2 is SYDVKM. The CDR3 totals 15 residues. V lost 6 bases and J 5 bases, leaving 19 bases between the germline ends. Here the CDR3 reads CASSRVGGFMETQYF. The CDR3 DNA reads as TGTGCCAGCAGCCGTGTCGGGGGCTTTATGGAGACCCAGTACTTC.

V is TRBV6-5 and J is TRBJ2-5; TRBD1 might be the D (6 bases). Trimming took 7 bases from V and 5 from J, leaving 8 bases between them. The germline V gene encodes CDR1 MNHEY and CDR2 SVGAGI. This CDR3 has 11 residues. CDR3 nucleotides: TGTGCCAGCACCCAGGGGGAGACCCAGTACTTC. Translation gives CASTQGETQYF.

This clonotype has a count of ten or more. The CDR3 region has the DNA TGTGCCAGCAGCTCACTTTACAGGGGCGGCTACACCTTC. Amino acid sequence: CASSSLYRGGYTF. The rearrangement joins TRBV7-2 to TRBJ1-2; 7 bases are a match to TRBD1. The germline V gene has CDR1 SGHTA and CDR2 FQGNSA. CDR3 size: 13 residues. V was clipped by 4 bases and J by 8 bases; unmatched bases: 7.

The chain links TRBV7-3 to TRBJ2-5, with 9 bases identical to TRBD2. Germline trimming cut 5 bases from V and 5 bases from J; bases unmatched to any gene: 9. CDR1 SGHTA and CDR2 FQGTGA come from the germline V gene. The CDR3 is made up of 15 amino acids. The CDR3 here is CASSVGGGARETQYF. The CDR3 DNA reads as TGTGCCAGCAGCGTCGGCGGGGGGGCCAGGGAGACCCAGTACTTC.

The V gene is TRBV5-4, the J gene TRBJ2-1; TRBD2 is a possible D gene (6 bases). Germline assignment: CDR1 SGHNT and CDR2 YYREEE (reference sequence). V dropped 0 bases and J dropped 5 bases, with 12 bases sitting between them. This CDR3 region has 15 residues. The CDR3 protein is CASSLGGGTDNEQFF. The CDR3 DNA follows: TGTGCCAGCAGCTTGGGGGGCGGGACTGACAATGAGCAGTTCTTC.

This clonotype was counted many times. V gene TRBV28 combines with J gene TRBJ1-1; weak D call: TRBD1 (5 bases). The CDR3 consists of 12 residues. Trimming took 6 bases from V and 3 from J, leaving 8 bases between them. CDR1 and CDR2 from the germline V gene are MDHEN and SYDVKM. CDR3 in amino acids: CASREGYTEAFF. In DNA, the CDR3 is TGTGCCAGCAGGGAGGGGTACACTGAAGCTTTCTTT.

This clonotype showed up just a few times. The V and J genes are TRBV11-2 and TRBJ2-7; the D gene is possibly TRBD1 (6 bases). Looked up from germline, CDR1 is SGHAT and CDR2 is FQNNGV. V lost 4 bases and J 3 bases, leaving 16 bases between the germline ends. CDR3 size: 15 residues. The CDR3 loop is CASSWSAGANYEQYF. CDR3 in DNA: TGTGCCAGCAGCTGGAGCGCAGGGGCTAACTACGAGCAGTACTTC.

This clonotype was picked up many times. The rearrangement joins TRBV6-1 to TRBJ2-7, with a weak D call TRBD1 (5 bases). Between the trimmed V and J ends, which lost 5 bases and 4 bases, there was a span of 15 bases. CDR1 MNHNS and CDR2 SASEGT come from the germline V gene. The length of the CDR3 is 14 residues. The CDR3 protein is CASSTRGLGYEQYF. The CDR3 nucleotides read TGTGCCAGCAGTACAAGGGGCCTCGGGTACGAGCAGTACTTC.

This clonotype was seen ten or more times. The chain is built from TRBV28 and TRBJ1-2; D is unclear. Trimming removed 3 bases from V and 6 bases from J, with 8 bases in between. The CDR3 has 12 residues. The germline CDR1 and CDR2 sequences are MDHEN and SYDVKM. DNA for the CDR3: TGTGCCAGCAGTTTGAGTAGGCATGGCTACACCTTC. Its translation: CASSLSRHGYTF.

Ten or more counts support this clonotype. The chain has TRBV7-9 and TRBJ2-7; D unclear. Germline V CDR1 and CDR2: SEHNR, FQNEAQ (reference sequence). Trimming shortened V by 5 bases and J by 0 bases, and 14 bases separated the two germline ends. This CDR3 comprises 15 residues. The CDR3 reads CASSPVTIPSYEQYF. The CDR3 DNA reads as TGTGCCAGCAGCCCTGTGACAATACCCTCCTACGAGCAGTACTTC.

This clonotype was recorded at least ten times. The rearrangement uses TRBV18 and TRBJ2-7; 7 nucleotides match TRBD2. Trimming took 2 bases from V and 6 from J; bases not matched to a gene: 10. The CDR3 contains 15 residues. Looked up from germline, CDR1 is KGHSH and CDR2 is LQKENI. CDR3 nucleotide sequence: TGTGCCAGCTCACCAAGTTTGACTAGCTTCGCCGAGCAGTACTTC. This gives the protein CASSPSLTSFAEQYF.

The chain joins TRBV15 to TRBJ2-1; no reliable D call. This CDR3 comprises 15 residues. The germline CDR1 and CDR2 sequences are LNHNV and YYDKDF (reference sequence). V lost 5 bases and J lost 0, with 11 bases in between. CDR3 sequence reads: CATSLMLNSYNEQFF. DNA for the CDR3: TGTGCCACCAGCCTAATGTTGAACTCCTACAATGAGCAGTTCTTC.

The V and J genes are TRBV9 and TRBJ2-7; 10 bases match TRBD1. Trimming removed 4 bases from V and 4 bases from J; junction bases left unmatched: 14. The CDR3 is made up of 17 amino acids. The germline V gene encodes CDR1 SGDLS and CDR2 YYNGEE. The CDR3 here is CASSPYERDRGGYEQYF. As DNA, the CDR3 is TGTGCCAGCAGCCCCTACGAACGGGACAGGGGAGGATACGAGCAGTACTTC. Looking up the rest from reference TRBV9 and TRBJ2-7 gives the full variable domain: DSGVTQTPKHLITATGQRVTLRCSPRSGDLSVYWYQQSLDQGLQFLIQYYNGEERAKGNILERFSAQQFPDLHSELNLSSLELGDSALYFCASSPYERDRGGYEQYFGPGTRLTVT.

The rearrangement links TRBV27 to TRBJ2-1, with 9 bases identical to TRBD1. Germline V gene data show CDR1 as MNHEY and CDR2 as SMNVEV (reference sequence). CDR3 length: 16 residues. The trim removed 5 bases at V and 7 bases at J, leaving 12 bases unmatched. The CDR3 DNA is TGTGCCAGCAGTCCACCACAGGGGGCAGTTCTAAATGAGCAGTTCTTC. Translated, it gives CASSPPQGAVLNEQFF.

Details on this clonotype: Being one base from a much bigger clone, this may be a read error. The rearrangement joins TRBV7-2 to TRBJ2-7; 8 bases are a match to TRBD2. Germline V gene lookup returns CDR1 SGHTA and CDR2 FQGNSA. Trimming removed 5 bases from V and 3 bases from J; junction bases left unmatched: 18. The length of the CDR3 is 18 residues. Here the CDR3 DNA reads TGTGCCAGCAGCCCGAGACCCGGGGGGGGGATCCATCTCTACGAGCAGTACTTC. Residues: CASSPRPGGGIHLYEQYF.

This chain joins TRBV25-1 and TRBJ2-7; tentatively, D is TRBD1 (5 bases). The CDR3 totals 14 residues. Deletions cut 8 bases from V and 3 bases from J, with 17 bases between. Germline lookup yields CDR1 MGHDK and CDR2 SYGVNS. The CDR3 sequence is CASALQAGRYEQYF. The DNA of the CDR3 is TGTGCCAGCGCCCTACAGGCAGGACGCTACGAGCAGTACTTC.

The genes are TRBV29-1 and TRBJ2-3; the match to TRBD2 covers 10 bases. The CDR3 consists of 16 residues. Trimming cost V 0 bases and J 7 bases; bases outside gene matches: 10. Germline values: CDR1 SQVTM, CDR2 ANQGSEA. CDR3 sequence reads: CSVEDRASGSLYTQYF. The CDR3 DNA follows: TGCAGCGTTGAAGATAGGGCTAGCGGGAGTTTGTATACGCAGTATTTT.

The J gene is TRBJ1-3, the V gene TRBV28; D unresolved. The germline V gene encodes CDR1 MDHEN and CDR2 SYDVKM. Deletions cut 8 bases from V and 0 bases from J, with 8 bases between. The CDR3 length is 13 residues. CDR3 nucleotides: TGTGCCAGCCTTCCACTCTCTGGAAACACCATATATTTT. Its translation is CASLPLSGNTIYF.

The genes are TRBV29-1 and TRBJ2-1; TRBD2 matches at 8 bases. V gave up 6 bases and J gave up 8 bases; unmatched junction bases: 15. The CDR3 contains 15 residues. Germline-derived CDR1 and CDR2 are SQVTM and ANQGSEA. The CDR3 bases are TGCAGCGTCAAACGGCGGAGCGGGAGAAGTGATGAGCAGTTCTTC. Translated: CSVKRRSGRSDEQFF.

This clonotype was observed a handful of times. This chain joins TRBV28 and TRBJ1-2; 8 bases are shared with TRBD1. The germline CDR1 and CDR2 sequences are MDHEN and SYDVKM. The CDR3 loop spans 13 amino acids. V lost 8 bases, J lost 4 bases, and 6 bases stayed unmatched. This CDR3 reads CASGRTGIYGYTF. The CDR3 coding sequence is TGTGCCAGCGGCCGGACAGGGATCTATGGCTACACCTTC.

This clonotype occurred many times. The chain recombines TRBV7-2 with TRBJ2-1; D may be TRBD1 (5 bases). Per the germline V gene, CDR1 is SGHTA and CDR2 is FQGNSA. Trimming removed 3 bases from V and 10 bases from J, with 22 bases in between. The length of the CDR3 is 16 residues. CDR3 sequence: CASSFLLGLASKEQFF. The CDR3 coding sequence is TGTGCCAGCAGCTTTCTCCTGGGGCTGGCATCGAAGGAGCAGTTCTTC.